These T cell receptor beta chains were read from a single sample in a study of OX40 agonist ivuxolimab in advanced cancers. Profiled with immunoSEQ multiplex PCR; TCRdb holds only in-frame clones, not every one. Found here are 30,000 to 40,000 clones, over 80% of them singletons; the top ten hold 20% to 30%. Sequencing used CD4+ or CD8+ T cells sorted from blood, obtained in a trial of the OX40 agonist ivuxolimab. These receptors originate from an adult with an advanced solid tumor such as melanoma, head and neck, liver or kidney cancer. CDR3s include the opening cysteine and the closing phenylalanine or tryptophan. Each record gives: D gene, J gene, clone size, V gene, CDR3 protein, CDR3 DNA. D genes are given only for firm matches. The size field is filled for only some rows; it gives once, few, many or a size class.

d_gene: TRBD2
j_gene: TRBJ2-3
abundance: NA
v_gene: TRBV18
CDR3aa: CASSPLAGGSTDTQYF
CDR3nt: TGTGCCAGCTCACCACTAGCGGGAGGTTCCACAGATACGCAGTATTTT

d_gene: NA
j_gene: TRBJ2-7
abundance: few
v_gene: TRBV6-6
CDR3aa: CASSLPARSYEQYF
CDR3nt: TGTGCCAGCAGTTTGCCAGCAAGAAGCTACGAGCAGTACTTC

d_gene: NA
j_gene: TRBJ2-5
abundance: NA
v_gene: TRBV29-1
CDR3aa: CSVNSLGEETQYF
CDR3nt: TGCAGCGTGAACTCTCTAGGGGAAGAGACCCAGTACTTC

d_gene: NA
j_gene: TRBJ2-1
abundance: NA
v_gene: TRBV6-5
CDR3aa: CASTYSRDLYNEQFF
CDR3nt: TGTGCCAGTACTTACTCCCGGGACCTATACAATGAGCAGTTCTTC

d_gene: NA
j_gene: TRBJ1-5
abundance: NA
v_gene: TRBV6-1
CDR3aa: CASSEEGGGGQPQHF
CDR3nt: TGTGCCAGCAGTGAAGAAGGGGGAGGGGGTCAGCCCCAGCATTTT

d_gene: TRBD1
j_gene: TRBJ1-1
abundance: NA
v_gene: TRBV19
CDR3aa: CASTIDQGARTEAFF
CDR3nt: TGTGCCAGTACCATAGACCAGGGGGCGAGGACTGAAGCTTTCTTT

d_gene: NA
j_gene: TRBJ2-7
abundance: NA
v_gene: TRBV29-1
CDR3aa: CSVESLYEQYF
CDR3nt: TGCAGCGTTGAAAGCCTTTACGAGCAGTACTTC

d_gene: TRBD1
j_gene: TRBJ2-7
abundance: NA
v_gene: TRBV7-9
CDR3aa: CASSLQVTGGHEQYF
CDR3nt: TGTGCCAGCAGCTTACAAGTGACAGGGGGGCACGAGCAGTACTTC

d_gene: NA
j_gene: TRBJ1-2
abundance: few
v_gene: TRBV7-9
CDR3aa: CASSSPQTDNYGYTF
CDR3nt: TGTGCCAGCAGCTCCCCCCAGACGGATAACTATGGCTACACCTTC

d_gene: NA
j_gene: TRBJ2-7
abundance: NA
v_gene: TRBV7-6
CDR3aa: CASSDTSYEQYF
CDR3nt: TGTGCCAGCAGCGACACCTCCTACGAGCAGTACTTC

d_gene: NA
j_gene: TRBJ2-7
abundance: NA
v_gene: TRBV27
CDR3aa: CASSSGTYEQYF
CDR3nt: TGTGCCAGCAGTTCAGGAACCTACGAGCAGTACTTC

d_gene: NA
j_gene: TRBJ1-2
abundance: NA
v_gene: TRBV14
CDR3aa: CASSQVKGVIYTF
CDR3nt: TGTGCCAGCAGCCAAGTCAAAGGAGTTATCTACACCTTC

d_gene: NA
j_gene: TRBJ2-2
abundance: NA
v_gene: TRBV7-6
CDR3aa: CASSILRNTGELFF
CDR3nt: TGTGCCAGCAGCATTCTTAGGAACACCGGGGAGCTGTTTTTT

d_gene: TRBD2
j_gene: TRBJ2-2
abundance: NA
v_gene: TRBV4-3
CDR3aa: CASSREGSGSAGELFF
CDR3nt: TGCGCCAGCAGCCGGGAGGGTAGCGGGAGCGCCGGGGAGCTGTTTTTT

d_gene: TRBD1
j_gene: TRBJ1-5
abundance: NA
v_gene: TRBV28
CDR3aa: CASRADRGRMGNQPQHF
CDR3nt: TGTGCCAGCAGAGCGGACAGGGGGCGTATGGGCAATCAGCCCCAGCATTTT

d_gene: NA
j_gene: TRBJ1-5
abundance: few
v_gene: TRBV21-1
CDR3aa: CASSPRAQGGGLSNQPQHF
CDR3nt: TGTGCCAGCAGCCCGCGCGCACAGGGCGGGGGGTTGAGCAATCAGCCCCAGCATTTT

d_gene: TRBD1
j_gene: TRBJ2-7
abundance: NA
v_gene: TRBV7-8
CDR3aa: CASSAPWDRALFGQYF
CDR3nt: TGTGCCAGCAGCGCCCCCTGGGACAGGGCCCTATTTGGGCAGTACTTC

d_gene: NA
j_gene: TRBJ2-3
abundance: NA
v_gene: TRBV30
CDR3aa: CAWSERLAYTDTQYF
CDR3nt: TGTGCCTGGAGTGAGCGGCTGGCTTACACAGATACGCAGTATTTT

d_gene: TRBD1
j_gene: TRBJ1-2
abundance: once
v_gene: TRBV7-9
CDR3aa: CASSLTGDYGYTF
CDR3nt: TGTGCCAGCAGCTTGACAGGGGACTATGGCTACACCTTC

d_gene: NA
j_gene: TRBJ2-2
abundance: NA
v_gene: TRBV9
CDR3aa: CASSVESNTGELFF
CDR3nt: TGTGCCAGCAGCGTAGAGTCGAACACCGGGGAGCTGTTTTTT

d_gene: NA
j_gene: TRBJ2-6
abundance: NA
v_gene: TRBV5-6
CDR3aa: CASSPDLSGANVLTF
CDR3nt: TGTGCCAGCAGCCCGGACCTCTCTGGGGCCAACGTCCTGACTTTC

d_gene: NA
j_gene: TRBJ2-1
abundance: NA
v_gene: TRBV18
CDR3aa: CASSPDSNNEQFF
CDR3nt: TGTGCCAGCTCACCAGACAGCAACAATGAGCAGTTCTTC

d_gene: NA
j_gene: TRBJ2-7
abundance: once
v_gene: TRBV5-4
CDR3aa: CASSLTGLGYEQYF
CDR3nt: TGTGCCAGCAGCTTGACTGGACTCGGCTACGAGCAGTACTTC

d_gene: TRBD2
j_gene: TRBJ2-1
abundance: NA
v_gene: TRBV29-1
CDR3aa: CSVSGGSSSYNEQFF
CDR3nt: TGCAGCGTTAGCGGGGGGTCGAGCTCCTACAATGAGCAGTTCTTC

d_gene: NA
j_gene: TRBJ2-7
abundance: NA
v_gene: TRBV4-2
CDR3aa: CASSQGRQAYEQYF
CDR3nt: TGTGCCAGCAGCCAAGGAAGACAAGCCTACGAGCAGTACTTC

d_gene: NA
j_gene: TRBJ2-1
abundance: NA
v_gene: TRBV19
CDR3aa: CASSIFGTPNNEQFF
CDR3nt: TGTGCCAGTAGTATCTTCGGGACTCCCAACAATGAGCAGTTCTTC

d_gene: NA
j_gene: TRBJ2-7
abundance: NA
v_gene: TRBV4-1
CDR3aa: CASSLEGPTYEQYF
CDR3nt: TGCGCCAGCAGCCTTGAGGGACCTACCTACGAGCAGTACTTC

d_gene: TRBD2
j_gene: TRBJ2-2
abundance: NA
v_gene: TRBV7-6
CDR3aa: CASSLVGAGGPTGELFF
CDR3nt: TGTGCCAGCAGCTTAGTAGGAGCGGGGGGTCCCACCGGGGAGCTGTTTTTT

d_gene: TRBD1
j_gene: TRBJ2-7
abundance: NA
v_gene: TRBV18
CDR3aa: CASSPRDRVDYEQYF
CDR3nt: TGTGCCAGCTCACCGAGAGACAGGGTCGACTACGAGCAGTACTTC

d_gene: NA
j_gene: TRBJ2-1
abundance: NA
v_gene: TRBV7-9
CDR3aa: CASSLISGGVGQFF
CDR3nt: TGTGCCAGCAGCTTAATATCAGGCGGGGTTGGGCAGTTCTTC

d_gene: NA
j_gene: TRBJ2-3
abundance: NA
v_gene: TRBV6-6
CDR3aa: CASSYLGTDTQYF
CDR3nt: TGTGCCAGCAGTTACTTGGGAACAGATACGCAGTATTTT

d_gene: NA
j_gene: TRBJ2-7
abundance: once
v_gene: TRBV27
CDR3aa: CASSSHGGREQYF
CDR3nt: TGTGCCAGCAGTTCCCACGGAGGTCGCGAGCAGTACTTC

d_gene: NA
j_gene: TRBJ1-4
abundance: NA
v_gene: TRBV25-1
CDR3aa: CASSARDTEKLFF
CDR3nt: TGTGCCAGCAGTGCCCGGGACACTGAAAAACTGTTTTTT

d_gene: NA
j_gene: TRBJ1-1
abundance: once
v_gene: TRBV28
CDR3aa: CASSHNSYAEAFF
CDR3nt: TGTGCCAGCAGCCACAACTCGTACGCTGAAGCTTTCTTT

d_gene: TRBD1
j_gene: TRBJ1-2
abundance: few
v_gene: TRBV2
CDR3aa: CASIPWTGINNGYTF
CDR3nt: TGTGCCAGCATTCCCTGGACAGGGATCAATAATGGCTACACCTTC

d_gene: NA
j_gene: TRBJ2-7
abundance: NA
v_gene: TRBV12-1
CDR3aa: CASRPYYWRYEQYF
CDR3nt: TGTGCCAGCAGGCCATACTACTGGCGCTACGAGCAGTACTTC

d_gene: TRBD1
j_gene: TRBJ1-3
abundance: few
v_gene: TRBV28
CDR3aa: CASTTRGQGLSGNTIYF
CDR3nt: TGTGCCAGCACCACAAGGGGACAGGGTCTATCTGGAAACACCATATATTTT

d_gene: NA
j_gene: TRBJ2-1
abundance: NA
v_gene: TRBV29-1
CDR3aa: CSAPDTNNEQFF
CDR3nt: TGCAGCGCCCCAGACACAAACAATGAGCAGTTCTTC

d_gene: TRBD1
j_gene: TRBJ2-7
abundance: NA
v_gene: TRBV9
CDR3aa: CASSAGWTGEDEQYF
CDR3nt: TGTGCCAGCAGCGCAGGATGGACAGGGGAAGACGAGCAGTACTTC

d_gene: NA
j_gene: TRBJ2-7
abundance: once
v_gene: TRBV6-1
CDR3aa: CASHDTIDYEQYF
CDR3nt: TGTGCCAGTCACGACACCATAGACTACGAGCAGTACTTC

d_gene: NA
j_gene: TRBJ2-3
abundance: NA
v_gene: TRBV6-1
CDR3aa: CASSDSAVATDTQYF
CDR3nt: TGTGCCAGCAGTGACTCGGCCGTAGCAACGGATACGCAGTATTTT

d_gene: NA
j_gene: TRBJ2-7
abundance: NA
v_gene: TRBV19
CDR3aa: CASSTTPISVHEQYF
CDR3nt: TGTGCCAGTAGTACCACCCCCATATCAGTCCACGAGCAGTACTTC

d_gene: TRBD2
j_gene: TRBJ2-7
abundance: NA
v_gene: TRBV5-6
CDR3aa: CASSLGLAVYEQYF
CDR3nt: TGTGCCAGCAGCTTGGGACTAGCGGTTTACGAGCAGTACTTC

d_gene: NA
j_gene: TRBJ1-1
abundance: NA
v_gene: TRBV19
CDR3aa: CASSPGNSNTEAFF
CDR3nt: TGTGCCAGTAGTCCAGGGAACTCGAACACTGAAGCTTTCTTT

d_gene: TRBD2
j_gene: TRBJ2-7
abundance: NA
v_gene: TRBV4-3
CDR3aa: CASSQDGGGYEQYF
CDR3nt: TGCGCCAGCAGCCAAGATGGCGGGGGCTACGAGCAGTACTTC

d_gene: TRBD2
j_gene: TRBJ2-7
abundance: NA
v_gene: TRBV27
CDR3aa: CASSPLAGGPSGEQYF
CDR3nt: TGTGCCAGCAGTCCTCTAGCGGGGGGCCCATCGGGCGAGCAGTACTTC

d_gene: NA
j_gene: TRBJ1-1
abundance: few
v_gene: TRBV5-1
CDR3aa: CASSLAGRGDTEAFF
CDR3nt: TGCGCCAGCAGCTTGGCCGGCAGGGGTGACACTGAAGCTTTCTTT

d_gene: NA
j_gene: TRBJ2-1
abundance: NA
v_gene: TRBV27
CDR3aa: CASSYRFSDNEQFF
CDR3nt: TGTGCCAGCAGTTATCGTTTTTCAGACAATGAGCAGTTCTTC